This T cell receptor beta chain was sequenced in a study of T cells in Graves' hyperthyroidism and ophthalmopathy. Study results and limitations: Blood also held most thyroid clonotypes expanded beyond 0.001. A model of 13 V-J features distinguished ophthalmopathy from stable hyperthyroidism.

This clonotype was seen repeatedly, ten times or more. Its antigen is as yet unknown. This CDR3 has 14 residues. Per the germline V gene, CDR1 is DFQATT and CDR2 is SNEGSKA (reference sequence). V lost 4 bases and J 0 bases, leaving 10 bases between the germline ends. TCR beta CDR3 regions were amplified from RNA. The primer set for the first-round RT-PCR of the TCR CDR3 was HTBI. TCRdb itself ran the multiplex PCR reads through MiXCR, one entry per CDR3 protein. The sample shows fewer than 750,000 distinct CDR3 sequences, roughly 15% of them seen only once. The sequenced material came from blood. This receptor was taken from a woman aged 45-60 years with Graves' ophthalmopathy. V gene TRBV20-1 combines with J gene TRBJ2-4; D ambiguous. For the CDR3, the DNA is TGCAGTGCTACACCACTCATAGCCAAAAACATTCAGTACTTC. This translates into CSATPLIAKNIQYF.